Presented here are 27 T cell receptor beta chains from one specimen sequenced in a study of CD8 T cells in ankylosing spondylitis. The study, taken as a whole, reports: Ankylosing spondylitis blood seemed to carry a telltale TCR beta motif made of roughly eight highly homologous variants.

MiXCR was run by TCRdb on the 5' RACE reads, yielding one entry per CDR3 protein. Of roughly 350,000 distinct CDR3 sequences in the sample, approximately 8.2% were seen once. Antigens of these TCRs are unknown. The sequenced sample consisted of blood, either unsorted or a sorted T cell fraction (not recorded which). The receptors come from a male donor with ankylosing spondylitis.

The chain combines TRBV7-3 with TRBJ2-7; perhaps TRBD2 as D (6 bases). The germline V gene has CDR1 SGHTA and CDR2 FQGTGA. The length of the CDR3 is 13 residues. V shed 2 bases and J shed 7 bases, with 12 bases lying between them. CDR3 sequence: CASSLRQRGEQYF. Written as DNA, the CDR3 is TGTGCCAGCAGCTTACGACAACGGGGGGAGCAGTACTTC.

This clonotype was seen a few times. The rearrangement joins TRBV30 to TRBJ2-3; a possible D gene is TRBD2 (6 bases). Germline V gene lookup returns CDR1 GTSNPN and CDR2 SVGIG (reference sequence). The ends were cut back, 4 bases at V and 1 base at J, with 21 bases in the middle. This CDR3 has 17 residues. The CDR3 DNA reads as TGTGCCTGGATAAGCATGAATGCGGGGCGCGGCACAGATACGCAGTATTTT. Protein product: CAWISMNAGRGTDTQYF.

This clonotype has a handful of counts. The V call is TRBV3-1, the J call TRBJ2-2; D is ambiguous. The V gene's germline CDR1 is LGHDT and CDR2 YNNKEL (reference sequence). V was pared by 1 base and J by 5 bases, with 14 bases between. The CDR3 spans 16 residues. The CDR3 DNA follows: TGTGCCAGCAGCCAAGTTAGAACGACTTCTACCGGGGAGCTGTTTTTT. Protein: CASSQVRTTSTGELFF. The full variable domain, completed using reference TRBV3-1 and TRBJ2-2, is DTAVSQTPKYLVTQMGNDKSIKCEQNLGHDTMYWYKQDSKKFLKIMFSYNNKELIINETVPNRFSPKSPDKAHLNLHINSLELGDSAVYFCASSQVRTTSTGELFFGEGSRLTVL.

The CDR3 nucleotides read TGTGCCAGCACCCAAGGACAGTCAACCTACGAGCAGTACTTC. It codes for CASTQGQSTYEQYF. The chain combines TRBV28 with TRBJ2-7, with D possibly TRBD1 on 6 matching bases. The ends were cut back, 7 bases at V and 2 bases at J, with 15 bases in the middle. CDR1 is MDHEN and CDR2 is SYDVKM in the germline V gene. This CDR3 spans 14 amino acids.

V and J are TRBV4-2 and TRBJ2-7; 7 bases line up with TRBD2. CDR3 size: 19 residues. Germline V gene lookup returns CDR1 LGHNA and CDR2 YNFKEQ. V lost 3 bases, J lost 3 bases, and 20 bases stayed unmatched. The CDR3 sequence is CASSQGGLSGGSGIYEQYF. In DNA form, the CDR3 reads TGTGCCAGCAGCCAGGGAGGGCTTTCCGGGGGATCAGGCATCTACGAGCAGTACTTC.

The V and J genes are TRBV18 and TRBJ2-1, with 8 bases aligning to TRBD2. CDR1 KGHSH and CDR2 LQKENI come from the germline V gene. The CDR3 is 17 amino acids. Trimming took 5 bases from V and 2 from J; bases not matched to a gene: 11. This CDR3 is CASSRLGAGGAYNEQFF. The CDR3 DNA is TGTGCCAGCTCAAGACTGGGGGCGGGGGGAGCCTACAATGAGCAGTTCTTC.

This clonotype came up a few times. This rearrangement joins TRBV12-3 or TRBV12-4 to TRBJ1-6; 9 bases align to TRBD1. V was clipped by 6 bases and J by 8 bases; unmatched bases: 11. The CDR3 consists of 16 residues. This CDR3 is CASSPSAGTGYSPLHF. The CDR3, as DNA: TGTGCCAGCAGCCCCTCGGCCGGGACAGGGTATTCACCCCTCCACTTT.

This clonotype was detected only a few times. This rearrangement joins TRBV9 to TRBJ1-2; D unresolved. CDR1 SGDLS and CDR2 YYNGEE come from the germline V gene. V was trimmed by 0 bases and J by 4 bases, leaving 10 bases between them. The CDR3 extends over 14 amino acids. CDR3 sequence reads: CASSVDDRSYGYTF. CDR3 nucleotides: TGTGCCAGCAGCGTAGACGACCGAAGCTATGGCTACACCTTC.

This clonotype occurred many times. The rearrangement joins TRBV9 to TRBJ1-2; 7 bases match TRBD1. The germline V gene has CDR1 SGDLS and CDR2 YYNGEE. This CDR3 has 18 amino acids. With 0 bases clipped from V and 1 base from J, the junction kept 12 bases outside the gene matches. The CDR3: CASSVGGQRAEDNYGYTF. CDR3 DNA sequence: TGTGCCAGCAGCGTAGGGGGACAGAGGGCGGAGGATAACTATGGCTACACCTTC.

This clonotype was seen at least ten times. This chain uses TRBV7-9 with TRBJ1-4; tentative D call: TRBD1 (5 bases). V was pared by 1 base and J by 0 bases, with 9 bases between. The length of the CDR3 is 16 residues. Germline V gene lookup returns CDR1 SEHNR and CDR2 FQNEAQ (reference sequence). The CDR3 spells CASSLDGGATNEKLFF. The CDR3 DNA reads TGTGCCAGCAGCTTAGATGGAGGGGCAACTAATGAAAAACTGTTTTTT. The whole variable domain, filled in from reference TRBV7-9 and TRBJ1-4, reads DTGVSQNPRHKITKRGQNVTFRCDPISEHNRLYWYRQTLGQGPEFLTYFQNEAQLEKSRLLSDRFSAERPKGSFSTLEIQRTEQGDSAMYLCASSLDGGATNEKLFFGSGTQLSVL.

This clonotype was picked up a small number of times. This chain uses TRBV11-1 with TRBJ1-3; unclear D gene. Germline CDR1 SGHAT, CDR2 FQDESV (reference sequence). Between the trimmed V and J ends, which lost 1 base and 6 bases, there was a span of 13 bases. The CDR3 loop spans 15 amino acids. The CDR3 bases are TGTGCCAGCAGCTTAGTGTCCGCTCGGAAAAACACCATATATTTT. Translation: CASSLVSARKNTIYF.

This clonotype was detected only a few times. The chain has TRBV24-1 and TRBJ2-3; perhaps TRBD1 as D (6 bases). The CDR3 length is 17 residues. V was trimmed by 1 base and J by 0 bases, leaving 13 bases between them. CDR1 is KGHDR and CDR2 is SFDVKD in the germline V gene. The DNA for the CDR3 is TGTGCCACCAGTGATTTAGGCAGGGGACGTAGCACAGATACGCAGTATTTT. It codes for CATSDLGRGRSTDTQYF.

There are many counts of this clonotype. This sequence joins TRBV14 and TRBJ1-2, with D possibly TRBD1 on 5 matching bases. Looked up from germline, CDR1 is SGHDN and CDR2 is FVKESK. The CDR3 runs 13 residues. Deletions cut 6 bases from V and 4 bases from J, with 12 bases between. CDR3 amino acids: CASSGTSFYGYTF. Here the CDR3 DNA reads TGTGCCAGCAGTGGGACTTCTTTCTATGGCTACACCTTC.

This clonotype has only a few counts. The rearrangement uses TRBV20-1 and TRBJ1-5, with TRBD1 identical over 9 bases. The CDR3 has 14 amino acids. The V gene's germline CDR1 is DFQATT and CDR2 SNEGSKA (reference sequence). V was clipped by 6 bases and J by 6 bases; unmatched bases: 9. This CDR3 is CSAGQGQRSQPQHF. The CDR3 coding sequence is TGCAGTGCGGGACAGGGACAGCGGAGTCAGCCCCAGCATTTT.

This clonotype was seen a few times. The chain combines TRBV12-3 or TRBV12-4 with TRBJ2-1; D is ambiguous. The length of the CDR3 is 15 residues. The germline V and J ends were trimmed by 4 bases and 4 bases, with 14 bases remaining between them. The CDR3 DNA reads TGTGCCAGCAGTTCCTATACGACTCCATACAATGAGCAGTTCTTC. Translating gives CASSSYTTPYNEQFF.

This clonotype was detected a few times. This chain uses TRBV9 with TRBJ2-1; no clear D. Germline values: CDR1 SGDLS, CDR2 YYNGEE. This CDR3 is built from 16 residues. Trimming cost V 0 bases and J 0 bases, with 10 bases left between them. The CDR3 protein is CASSVGRASSYNEQFF. CDR3 in DNA: TGTGCCAGCAGCGTAGGAAGGGCAAGCTCCTACAATGAGCAGTTCTTC.

This sequence joins TRBV7-9 and TRBJ1-1, with D possibly being TRBD1 (6 bases). Germline values: CDR1 SEHNR, CDR2 FQNEAQ (reference sequence). There are 12 residues in the CDR3. V dropped 8 bases and J dropped 4 bases, with 11 bases sitting between them. The CDR3 DNA follows: TGTGCCAGCCAACAGGGATTCACTGAAGCTTTCTTT. This codes for CASQQGFTEAFF. Drawing the rest from reference TRBV7-9 and TRBJ1-1, the complete variable domain is DTGVSQNPRHKITKRGQNVTFRCDPISEHNRLYWYRQTLGQGPEFLTYFQNEAQLEKSRLLSDRFSAERPKGSFSTLEIQRTEQGDSAMYLCASQQGFTEAFFGQGTRLTVV.

This clonotype was seen at least ten times. The chain is built from TRBV11-2 and TRBJ2-3; maybe TRBD2 (5 bases). The V gene lost 0 bases and the J gene lost 5 bases, with 9 bases spanning the gap. Germline lookup yields CDR1 SGHAT and CDR2 FQNNGV. CDR3 length: 14 residues. The CDR3 coding sequence is TGTGCCAGCAGCTTAGATAGAGGGTTAGATACGCAGTATTTT. Translating it yields CASSLDRGLDTQYF.

This clonotype turned up a few times. This chain uses TRBV9 with TRBJ2-7; TRBD1 matches at 7 bases. CDR3 length: 15 residues. After removal of 4 bases from V and 4 bases from J, the junction contained 11 bases not matched to a gene. In germline, CDR1 is SGDLS, CDR2 YYNGEE. CDR3 region: CASSFGAGGGYEQYF. The DNA of the CDR3 is TGTGCCAGCAGCTTCGGGGCAGGGGGTGGTTACGAGCAGTACTTC. Drawing the rest from reference TRBV9 and TRBJ2-7, the complete variable domain is DSGVTQTPKHLITATGQRVTLRCSPRSGDLSVYWYQQSLDQGLQFLIQYYNGEERAKGNILERFSAQQFPDLHSELNLSSLELGDSALYFCASSFGAGGGYEQYFGPGTRLTVT.

The V and J genes are TRBV7-9 and TRBJ1-5; D is undetermined. The CDR3 length is 14 residues. Trimming cost V 1 base and J 3 bases, with 7 bases left between them. Germline loops: CDR1 SEHNR, CDR2 FQNEAQ (reference sequence). Written as DNA, the CDR3 is TGTGCCAGCAGCTTAGACAGCAACAATCAGCCCCAGCATTTT. Protein: CASSLDSNNQPQHF.

This chain uses TRBV5-1 with TRBJ2-3, with 9 bases identical to TRBD2. The ends lost 4 bases at V and 3 bases at J; junction bases unmatched: 9. The CDR3 contains 16 residues. CDR1 SGHRS and CDR2 YFSETQ come from the germline V gene. The CDR3 nucleotides read TGCGCCAGCAGCCCCTTAGCGGGAGAAGGGACAGATACGCAGTATTTT. It yields the protein CASSPLAGEGTDTQYF.

The V call is TRBV4-2, the J call TRBJ1-5, with D perhaps TRBD1 (6 bases). The germline V gene encodes CDR1 LGHNA and CDR2 YNFKEQ. This CDR3 spans 16 amino acids. Trimming removed 4 bases at V and 6 bases at J, with 19 bases between. The CDR3 is CASSPSLGATSQPQHF. The CDR3, as DNA: TGTGCCAGCAGCCCCTCGCTGGGGGCGACCTCTCAGCCCCAGCATTTT.

The chain is built from TRBV20-1 and TRBJ2-3; 8 bases line up with TRBD2. V was clipped by 3 bases and J by 1 base; unmatched bases: 9. The CDR3 sequence is 16 residues long. Per germline, CDR1 DFQATT and CDR2 SNEGSKA (reference sequence). CDR3 residues: CSARVPGGGGTDTQYF. In nucleotides, the CDR3 is TGCAGTGCTAGGGTGCCCGGGGGGGGCGGCACAGATACGCAGTATTTT.

J is TRBJ2-1 and V is TRBV4-1; D gene unclear. The CDR3 spans 14 residues. The germline V and J ends were trimmed by 2 bases and 8 bases, with 13 bases remaining between them. Germline lookup yields CDR1 MGHRA and CDR2 YSYEKL. CDR3 nucleotide sequence: TGCGCCAGCAGCCAAAAACAAGGCGGCGATGAGCAGTTCTTC. It is translated as CASSQKQGGDEQFF.

This clonotype was detected a few times. The J gene is TRBJ2-7, the V gene TRBV5-1, with a weak D call TRBD1 (6 bases). Looked up from germline, CDR1 is SGHRS and CDR2 is YFSETQ. The CDR3 consists of 14 residues. V lost 5 bases to trimming and J lost 3 bases, with 15 bases between them. CDR3 loop: CASRSEQGHYEQYF. The CDR3, as DNA: TGCGCCAGCAGGTCTGAGCAGGGACACTACGAGCAGTACTTC.

This clonotype came up a few times. This rearrangement joins TRBV30 to TRBJ1-1; D is unclear. Germline CDR1 reads GTSNPN; CDR2 reads SVGIG (reference sequence). V lost 4 bases and J lost 6, with 9 bases in between. The CDR3 runs 11 residues. The CDR3, as DNA: TGTGCCTGGATCGATTACGCTGAAGCTTTCTTT. Translated: CAWIDYAEAFF.

The genes are TRBV14 and TRBJ2-7, with a weak D call TRBD2 (6 bases). Trimming took off 1 base at V and 2 bases at J, with 12 bases between the two ends. This CDR3 has 15 amino acids. Germline values: CDR1 SGHDN, CDR2 FVKESK. The CDR3 nucleotides read TGTGCCAGCAGCCAAGGGAGGGACCGAACCTACGAGCAGTACTTC. Translated, it gives CASSQGRDRTYEQYF.